Shown below are 16 T cell receptor beta chains from a single sample sequenced in a study of identical twins. TCRdb itself ran the 5' RACE reads through MiXCR, one entry per CDR3 protein. Of 250,000 or so distinct CDR3 sequences in the sample, about 13% were seen once. The same sample was also used in a study of yellow fever vaccine responses in identical twins.

The sequenced sample consisted of memory (CD45RO+) T cells sorted from blood. The receptor set was obtained from a woman aged 18-29 years in good health.

Ten or more counts support this clonotype. This chain joins TRBV7-9 and TRBJ1-1; no clear D gene. Trimming removed 5 bases from V and 5 bases from J, with 21 bases in between. The CDR3 covers 16 residues. CDR1 and CDR2 from the germline V gene are SEHNR and FQNEAQ (reference sequence). CDR3 DNA sequence: TGTGCCAGCAGCACATACAATGGGCAACTCAGGACTGAAGCTTTCTTT. Its protein product is CASSTYNGQLRTEAFF.

This clonotype was seen more than once but under ten times. The chain combines TRBV7-2 with TRBJ2-7; D ambiguous. Trimming took 1 base from V and 4 from J, leaving 11 bases between them. The CDR3 is 14 residues long. Germline V gene data show CDR1 as SGHTA and CDR2 as FQGNSA. As DNA, the CDR3 is TGTGCCAGCAGCTTAGACGGAGCGAAGTACGAGCAGTACTTC. Protein: CASSLDGAKYEQYF.

There are many counts of this clonotype. The chain is built from TRBV2 and TRBJ2-5; D unclear. Germline V CDR1 and CDR2: SNHLY, FYNNEI. V was pared by 6 bases and J by 9 bases, with 11 bases between. The CDR3 is 11 amino acids. The chain's CDR3 is CASSLINAQYF. In DNA form, the CDR3 reads TGTGCCAGCAGCCTAATAAACGCCCAGTACTTC.

This clonotype showed up many times. The V gene is TRBV12-3 or TRBV12-4, the J gene TRBJ1-5; D is perhaps TRBD1 (6 bases). CDR3 length: 13 residues. The V end lost 7 bases, the J end lost 11 bases, and 18 bases lay between the germline ends. The DNA for the CDR3 is TGTGCCAGCACCACGGACAGAGAGGGGACCCAGCATTTT. Translation gives CASTTDREGTQHF.

This chain links TRBV6-1 with TRBJ2-7; D is uncertain. Germline assignment: CDR1 MNHNS and CDR2 SASEGT. The V and J ends lost 7 bases and 2 bases respectively, with 18 bases between them. This CDR3 contains 15 residues. In DNA form, the CDR3 reads TGTGCCAGCATGAGTCCCACGAGAGCCACCTACGAGCAGTACTTC. The encoded protein is CASMSPTRATYEQYF.

This clonotype was seen repeatedly, ten times or more. This chain joins TRBV4-2 and TRBJ2-2; 10 bases map to TRBD1. The CDR3 contains 17 residues. Germline lookup yields CDR1 LGHNA and CDR2 YNFKEQ. The V segment lost 3 bases and the J segment 8 bases; nucleotides outside the gene matches: 12. Here the CDR3 reads CASSQRGTGAESGELFF. The CDR3 bases are TGTGCCAGCAGCCAGAGGGGGACAGGGGCGGAATCTGGGGAGCTGTTTTTT.

This clonotype came up a few times. V usage is TRBV10-3 and J usage is TRBJ1-2; no firm D call. V was clipped by 0 bases and J by 9 bases, with 14 bases between them. Germline values: CDR1 ENHRY, CDR2 SYGVKD. The CDR3 is made up of 14 amino acids. As DNA, the CDR3 is TGTGCCATCAGTGAGTCGGAGACTACGGTCCGCTACACCTTC. Its translation is CAISESETTVRYTF.

A few counts support this clonotype. The chain has TRBV27 and TRBJ2-3; D assignment may be TRBD1 or TRBD2 (6 bases each). V shed 5 bases and J shed 6 bases, with 15 bases lying between them. Germline V gene lookup returns CDR1 MNHEY and CDR2 SMNVEV (reference sequence). This CDR3 is built from 14 residues. CDR3 loop: CASSPGGRPDTQYF. The DNA of the CDR3 is TGTGCCAGCAGTCCCGGGGGCCGGCCCGATACGCAGTATTTT.

This chain uses TRBV7-2 with TRBJ2-6, with a tentative D call TRBD2 (5 bases). The CDR3 has 17 amino acids. Germline loops: CDR1 SGHTA, CDR2 FQGNSA. Deletions cut 6 bases from V and 0 bases from J, with 15 bases between. CDR3 region: CASSFRQAGSGANVLTF. CDR3 bases: TGTGCCAGCAGTTTTCGGCAGGCGGGCTCTGGGGCCAACGTCCTGACTTTC.

On this clonotype itself: At one end, the junction sequence differs from germline, possibly due to a read error. V gene TRBV6-1 combines with J gene TRBJ2-1; 8 nucleotides agree with TRBD2. The CDR3 sequence is 13 residues long. CDR1 and CDR2 (germline): MNHNS, SASEGT. CDR3 in DNA: TGTGCCAGCAGTCCGCAGCGGGAGTATGAGCAGTTATTC. Encoded protein: CASSPQREYEQLF.

This clonotype was detected ten times or more. A much larger clone lies one base from this, so it may be a read error. The genes are TRBV7-2 and TRBJ2-1; TRBD2 matches 11 bases. After removal of 5 bases from V and 3 bases from J, the junction contained 3 bases not matched to a gene. CDR1 SGHTA and CDR2 FQGNSA come from the germline V gene. This CDR3 spans 15 amino acids. This chain's CDR3 is CASSPGLAVYNEQFF. The CDR3 bases are TGTGCCAGCAGCCCGGGACTAGCGGTCTACAATGAGCAGTTCTTC.

The chain has TRBV5-6 and TRBJ2-5, with D tentatively TRBD2 (6 bases). The CDR3 has 14 residues. Germline V gene sequence: CDR1 SGHDT, CDR2 YYEEEE. Trimming left V 0 bases short and J 1 base short, with 7 bases between. The CDR3 loop reads CASSLGGAQETQYF. The CDR3 DNA reads TGTGCCAGCAGCTTGGGCGGGGCCCAAGAGACCCAGTACTTC.

CDR3 in amino acids: CAWNPDRDYEQYF. The CDR3 region has the DNA TGTGCCTGGAATCCGGACAGGGACTACGAGCAGTACTTC. The V and J genes are TRBV30 and TRBJ2-7; 8 bases fit TRBD1. Trimming at V came to 4 bases and at J to 3 bases, leaving 5 bases not matched to a gene. The CDR3 extends over 13 amino acids. From germline, CDR1 is GTSNPN and CDR2 SVGIG (reference sequence).

This clonotype was picked up many times. This chain uses TRBV9 with TRBJ2-7; 10 bases align to TRBD1. The CDR3 runs to 14 residues. The germline CDR1 and CDR2 sequences are SGDLS and YYNGEE. V lost 4 bases to trimming and J lost 5 bases; unmatched junction nucleotides: 6. CDR3 residues: CASSTGQGFHEQYF. The CDR3 coding sequence is TGTGCCAGCAGCACGGGACAGGGGTTCCACGAGCAGTACTTC.

On this clonotype itself: A much larger clone differs from this one at a single base, so this may be a read error. This rearrangement joins TRBV7-9 to TRBJ1-2; unclear D gene. Germline loops: CDR1 SEHNR, CDR2 FQNEAQ (reference sequence). This CDR3 contains 13 residues. The CDR3 bases are TGTGCCAGCAACTTAGCAGGAACAGACGGCTACACCTTC. It translates to CASNLAGTDGYTF.

Many counts were recorded for this clonotype. The chain joins TRBV3-1 to TRBJ2-1, with D hard to call. Trimming shortened V by 1 base and J by 6 bases, and 13 bases separated the two germline ends. The CDR3 extends over 15 amino acids. Germline V CDR1 and CDR2: LGHDT, YNNKEL (reference sequence). The CDR3 loop reads CASSQASFPGNEQFF. Here the CDR3 DNA reads TGTGCCAGCAGCCAAGCTAGTTTCCCGGGCAATGAGCAGTTCTTC.